The 26 T cell receptor beta chains in this list originate from one sample, sequenced in a study of T cell clones after liver transplantation. TCRdb's copy holds only in-frame clones and misses some; the assay was immunoSEQ multiplex PCR. The table lists roughly 100,000 clones, roughly 80% of them singletons. The sample consisted of CD4+ T cells from blood, taken before liver transplant. The receptors were gathered from a human donor who received a liver transplant.

This chain links TRBV5-4 with TRBJ2-6; 7 bases fit TRBD1. CDR3 length equals 17 residues. Germline lookup yields CDR1 SGHNT and CDR2 YYREEE (reference sequence). The V gene end was trimmed by 3 bases and the J gene end by 0 bases; junction bases not matched to a gene: 6. The CDR3 protein is CASSSGQFPSGANVLTF. For the CDR3, the DNA is TGTGCCAGCAGCTCGGGACAGTTTCCCTCTGGGGCCAACGTCCTGACTTTC. Full variable domain (rest looked up from reference TRBV5-4 and TRBJ2-6): ETGVTQSPTHLIKTRGQQVTLRCSSQSGHNTVSWYQQALGQGPQFIFQYYREEENGRGNFPPRFSGLQFPNYSSELNVNALELDDSALYLCASSSGQFPSGANVLTFGAGSRLTVL.

The chain is built from TRBV28 and TRBJ2-2; D might be TRBD1 or TRBD2, each matching 5 bases. The germline CDR1 and CDR2 sequences are MDHEN and SYDVKM. Trimming took off 7 bases at V and 0 bases at J, with 9 bases between the two ends. The CDR3 extends over 14 amino acids. In DNA form, the CDR3 reads TGTGCCAGCATTGGGGGAACGAACACCGGGGAGCTGTTTTTT. Protein product: CASIGGTNTGELFF.

The rearrangement links TRBV14 to TRBJ1-6, with 10 nucleotides matching TRBD1. Trimming cost V 1 base and J 8 bases; bases outside gene matches: 5. The CDR3 totals 16 residues. Germline CDR1 SGHDN, CDR2 FVKESK. For the CDR3, the DNA is TGTGCCAGCAGCCAAGGGACAGGGGGTAGTCATTCACCCCTCCACTTT. This codes for CASSQGTGGSHSPLHF.

The chain is built from TRBV27 and TRBJ2-3; the D is unclear. The V gene lost 8 bases and the J gene lost 2 bases, with 8 bases spanning the gap. The CDR3 extends over 12 amino acids. Looked up from germline, CDR1 is MNHEY and CDR2 is SMNVEV (reference sequence). The CDR3, as DNA: TGTGCCAGCGGCAGACTCACAGATACGCAGTATTTT. Its translation is CASGRLTDTQYF.

The CDR3 DNA reads as TGTGCCAGCAGCCAGAAAAGGGACACTGAAGCTTTCTTT. This encodes CASSQKRDTEAFF. V usage is TRBV14 and J usage is TRBJ1-1; D unresolved. Germline CDR1 is SGHDN and CDR2 is FVKESK. The CDR3 covers 13 residues. V shed 3 bases and J shed 3 bases, with 8 bases lying between them.

This chain joins TRBV19 and TRBJ1-2; TRBD1 is a possible D gene (5 bases). The germline gives CDR1 LNHDA, CDR2 SQIVND (reference sequence). With 5 bases removed from V and 7 bases from J, the gap between germline ends came to 20 bases. The CDR3 is 15 amino acids. The CDR3 sequence is CASSPRGAAGSGYTF. The CDR3 coding sequence is TGTGCCAGTAGTCCCCGCGGGGCGGCAGGGTCTGGCTACACCTTC.

The chain links TRBV11-2 to TRBJ1-1, with unresolved D. Trimming cost V 1 base and J 2 bases, with 17 bases left between them. Germline V gives CDR1 SGHAT, CDR2 FQNNGV. The CDR3 has 17 amino acids. CDR3 DNA sequence: TGTGCCAGCAGCTTAGGTGGAGTTAGGGTAGCCAACACTGAAGCTTTCTTT. The encoded protein is CASSLGGVRVANTEAFF.

This chain connects TRBV11-2 to TRBJ2-3; D is possibly TRBD1 or TRBD2 (6 bases each). V was clipped by 5 bases and J by 1 base, with 16 bases between them. The germline CDR1 and CDR2 sequences are SGHAT and FQNNGV. The CDR3 is 16 amino acids. CDR3 sequence reads: CASSPQGGLGTDTQYF. The CDR3 DNA reads TGTGCCAGCAGCCCTCAAGGGGGACTCGGCACAGATACGCAGTATTTT. Full variable domain (rest looked up from reference TRBV11-2 and TRBJ2-3): EAGVAQSPRYKIIEKRQSVAFWCNPISGHATLYWYQQILGQGPKLLIQFQNNGVVDDSQLPKDRFSAERLKGVDSTLKIQPAKLEDSAVYLCASSPQGGLGTDTQYFGPGTRLTVL.

The chain is built from TRBV6-5 and TRBJ2-1; 9 nucleotides agree with TRBD2. The CDR3 spans 14 residues. V dropped 7 bases and J dropped 6; count of bases not matched to a gene: 7. Germline lookup yields CDR1 MNHEY and CDR2 SVGAGI. The CDR3 bases are TGTGCCAGCAAGAAAGGACTAGCGATCAATGAGCAGTTCTTC. This codes for CASKKGLAINEQFF.

This sequence joins TRBV27 and TRBJ2-1, with TRBD1 matching 12 bases. Germline trimming cut 5 bases from V and 7 bases from J; bases unmatched to any gene: 9. Germline V gene sequence: CDR1 MNHEY, CDR2 SMNVEV (reference sequence). The CDR3 runs to 16 residues. The CDR3 here is CASSTHRDRGLNEQFF. Here the CDR3 DNA reads TGTGCCAGCAGTACCCACCGGGACAGGGGGCTTAATGAGCAGTTCTTC.

The V call is TRBV11-3, the J call TRBJ2-2; 7 nucleotides agree with TRBD1. The CDR3 runs to 15 residues. V shed 1 base, J shed 5 bases, and the junction held 4 bases outside the gene matches. Germline CDR1 and CDR2: SGHNT and YENEEA. CDR3 region: CASSLGTGATGELFF. Here the CDR3 DNA reads TGTGCCAGCAGCTTAGGGACAGGCGCGACCGGGGAGCTGTTTTTT. The full variable domain, with the rest looked up from reference TRBV11-3 and TRBJ2-2, is EAGVVQSPRYKIIEKKQPVAFWCNPISGHNTLYWYLQNLGQGPELLIRYENEEAVDDSQLPKDRFSAERLKGVDSTLKIQPAELGDSAVYLCASSLGTGATGELFFGEGSRLTVL.

The rearrangement uses TRBV5-1 and TRBJ1-1, with D hard to call. The CDR3 is 15 amino acids. Germline loops: CDR1 SGHRS, CDR2 YFSETQ. With 4 bases removed from V and 0 bases from J, the gap between germline ends came to 13 bases. The CDR3 reads CASSLSSAVNTEAFF. The CDR3 region has the DNA TGCGCCAGCAGCCTAAGCTCGGCGGTGAACACTGAAGCTTTCTTT.

This clone was seen a single time. V gene TRBV6-5 combines with J gene TRBJ2-1; D is uncertain. V dropped 4 bases and J dropped 6 bases, with 16 bases sitting between them. The CDR3 spans 15 residues. The V gene's germline CDR1 is MNHEY and CDR2 SVGAGI. DNA for the CDR3: TGTGCCAGCAGTTCCCCGACTGGGCCTAGCAATGAGCAGTTCTTC. Residues: CASSSPTGPSNEQFF.

This chain uses TRBV4-2 with TRBJ2-1, with D perhaps TRBD2 (5 bases). V lost 7 bases and J 5 bases, leaving 15 bases between the germline ends. Per the germline V gene, CDR1 is LGHNA and CDR2 is YNFKEQ. This CDR3 is 14 amino acids long. The CDR3 region is CASTPAVQHNEQFF. The DNA of the CDR3 is TGTGCCAGCACCCCAGCGGTACAACACAATGAGCAGTTCTTC.

The chain uses TRBV5-1 and TRBJ1-1; unclear D gene. The germline V gene has CDR1 SGHRS and CDR2 YFSETQ. The CDR3 length is 14 residues. Trimming left V 0 bases short and J 1 base short, with 7 bases between. Written as DNA, the CDR3 is TGCGCCAGCAGCTTGGACAGCTGGAACACTGAAGCTTTCTTT. Its protein is CASSLDSWNTEAFF.

The V call is TRBV6-5, the J call TRBJ2-3, with 7 bases aligning to TRBD2. Germline V gives CDR1 MNHEY, CDR2 SVGAGI. This CDR3 comprises 15 residues. The V and J ends lost 4 bases and 3 bases, in that order; junction bases with no gene match: 7. The CDR3 loop reads CASSLLGEGTDTQYF. Written as DNA, the CDR3 is TGTGCCAGCAGTTTACTCGGGGAGGGGACAGATACGCAGTATTTT.

This clone has a handful of counts. This chain joins TRBV7-8 and TRBJ2-5, with 9 bases that match TRBD1. With V trimmed by 1 base and J by 12 bases, 3 bases remained unmatched. CDR3 length equals 12 residues. Germline assignment: CDR1 SGHVS and CDR2 FQNEAQ. The CDR3 is CASSLGGQGKYF. CDR3 coding DNA: TGTGCCAGCAGCTTAGGAGGACAGGGGAAGTACTTC.

This sequence joins TRBV9 and TRBJ2-1, with 8 bases that match TRBD1. Per germline, CDR1 SGDLS and CDR2 YYNGEE. CDR3 length: 15 residues. V dropped 4 bases and J dropped 3; count of bases not matched to a gene: 6. CDR3 in DNA: TGTGCCAGCAGCTTAACAGGACAGGGCTACAATGAGCAGTTCTTC. As protein: CASSLTGQGYNEQFF.

The chain recombines TRBV5-6 with TRBJ1-6, with D perhaps TRBD1 (5 bases). This CDR3 has 17 residues. Germline lookup yields CDR1 SGHDT and CDR2 YYEEEE. Trimming cost V 1 base and J 7 bases, with 18 bases left between them. CDR3 region: CASSLYPASGGNSPLHF. The CDR3 DNA is TGTGCCAGCAGCTTGTACCCGGCCTCCGGGGGGAATTCACCCCTCCACTTT.

The CDR3 loop is CASSLPIAGRTDTQYF. Here the CDR3 DNA reads TGTGCCAGTAGTTTACCAATAGCGGGGCGCACAGATACGCAGTATTTT. V gene TRBV19 combines with J gene TRBJ2-3; 8 positions match TRBD2. The germline V gene encodes CDR1 LNHDA and CDR2 SQIVND (reference sequence). The CDR3 length is 16 residues. V lost 5 bases and J lost 1; bases outside the gene matches: 8.

This clone was seen a handful of times. The rearrangement uses TRBV5-1 and TRBJ2-1; D not certain. This CDR3 has 14 residues. Germline loops: CDR1 SGHRS, CDR2 YFSETQ. V lost 2 bases to trimming and J lost 8 bases, with 14 bases between them. The CDR3 DNA reads as TGCGCCAGCAGCTTCGTGGCTCTTGATTATGAGCAGTTCTTC. This codes for CASSFVALDYEQFF. The variable domain in full, with the rest retrieved from reference TRBV5-1 and TRBJ2-1, is KAGVTQTPRYLIKTRGQQVTLSCSPISGHRSVSWYQQTPGQGLQFLFEYFSETQRNKGNFPGRFSGRQFSNSRSEMNVSTLELGDSALYLCASSFVALDYEQFFGPGTRLTVL.

This clone was detected once. The chain carries TRBV28 and TRBJ1-1; D ambiguous. Germline CDR1 and CDR2: MDHEN and SYDVKM. V was cut by 6 bases and J by 4 bases, with 15 bases left in between. This CDR3 comprises 14 residues. CDR3 sequence (DNA): TGTGCCAGCAGGACCGATACTACGTTCACTGAAGCTTTCTTT. It codes for CASRTDTTFTEAFF.

This clone was recorded only once. Other nucleotide sequences in the sample specify the same CDR3. DNA of the CDR3: TGTGCCAGCAGCCTTACCATGAACACTGAAGCTTTCTTT. Protein product: CASSLTMNTEAFF. The chain joins TRBV14 to TRBJ1-1; D remains ambiguous. V lost 4 bases and J 0 bases, leaving 6 bases between the germline ends. The germline V gene encodes CDR1 SGHDN and CDR2 FVKESK. The CDR3 has 13 amino acids.

This rearrangement joins TRBV5-1 to TRBJ2-5; 7 nucleotides match TRBD2. Germline CDR1 and CDR2: SGHRS and YFSETQ. The CDR3 has 15 residues. V shed 4 bases and J 4 bases; nucleotides not matched to a gene: 10. In nucleotides, the CDR3 is TGCGCCAGCAGCCCCCGGGAGGTGGGGATAGAGACCCAGTACTTC. Its translation: CASSPREVGIETQYF.

The rearrangement links TRBV6-1 to TRBJ2-2, with D possibly TRBD1 on 5 matching bases. The CDR3 sequence is 15 residues long. Trimming left V 6 bases short and J 0 bases short, with 11 bases between. In germline, CDR1 is MNHNS, CDR2 SASEGT. The CDR3 bases are TGTGCCAGCAGGGAAAGGGGCTCGAACACCGGGGAGCTGTTTTTT. Protein product: CASRERGSNTGELFF.

This rearrangement joins TRBV7-8 to TRBJ2-3, with TRBD2 matching 9 bases. The trim removed 5 bases at V and 6 bases at J, leaving 15 bases unmatched. The V gene's germline CDR1 is SGHVS and CDR2 FQNEAQ. The CDR3 has 17 amino acids. CDR3 sequence reads: CASSAGGERGARDTQYF. DNA for the CDR3: TGTGCCAGCAGCGCAGGAGGCGAGCGGGGGGCACGGGATACGCAGTATTTT.